The rows below give T cell receptor beta chains drawn from one sample of a study of T cells in Graves' hyperthyroidism and ophthalmopathy. TCRdb processed the multiplex PCR reads anew with MiXCR; each CDR3 protein has one entry. This table holds under 350,000 distinct CDR3 sequences, about 21% found once. The sample consisted of blood. These receptors were collected from a woman in her 50s with Graves' hyperthyroidism. CDR3s include the opening cysteine and the closing phenylalanine or tryptophan. A D gene is named only where the DNA matches it firmly. Clone size is not always given. Where it is, it says once, few, many or a class for expanded clones.

D gene | J gene | V gene | clone size | CDR3 DNA | CDR3 protein
. | TRBJ2-2 | TRBV5-1 | few | TGCGCCAGCAGCGGGGCCGCAGGGGTTAGCGGGGAGCTGTTTTTT | CASSGAAGVSGELFF
TRBD1 | TRBJ1-1 | TRBV7-2 | many | TGTGCCAGCAGCTTGTCAGGGGGCATCACTGAAGCTTTCTTT | CASSLSGGITEAFF
. | TRBJ2-1 | TRBV7-9 | many | TGTGCCAGCAGCCCCCGCGGGTCCTACAATGAGCAGTTCTTC | CASSPRGSYNEQFF
TRBD2 | TRBJ2-4 | TRBV7-8 | . | TGTGCCAGCAGCTTAGCTAGCGGGGGGCCTTTTTTAAACATTCAGTACTTC | CASSLASGGPFLNIQYF
. | TRBJ2-7 | TRBV7-8 | many | TGTGCCAGCAGTGGCCGGTGGGCGGTAAACGAGCAGTACTTC | CASSGRWAVNEQYF
TRBD2 | TRBJ2-3 | TRBV18 | many | TGTGCCAGCTCACCACGGGACTACCCCACAGATACGCAGTATTTT | CASSPRDYPTDTQYF
. | TRBJ2-5 | TRBV7-9 | few | TGTGCCAGCAGCTCCTCTGGAGGGCTTCAAGGGACCCAGTACTTC | CASSSSGGLQGTQYF
. | TRBJ2-7 | TRBV28 | many | TGTGCCAGCGGCGGGGCGAACTACGAGCAGTACTTC | CASGGANYEQYF
TRBD1 | TRBJ1-2 | TRBV3-1 | many | TGTGCCAGCAGCCAAGACCAGGGGGTAATCTCTGGCTACACCTTC | CASSQDQGVISGYTF
. | TRBJ2-2 | TRBV12-3/TRBV12-4 | many | TGTGCCAGCATCCGAGAGGGCACCGGGGAGCTGTTTTTT | CASIREGTGELFF